The clone carrying this TCR beta chain was seen more than once but under ten times. The entry originates in a study of beta chain features in type 1 diabetes. The study reverse transcribed the entire isolated RNA, so it sequenced expressed TCRB transcripts. Reads from naive, central memory and regulatory T cell samples averaged roughly 3.8 million. Profiling relied on immunoSEQ multiplex PCR, and the TCRdb table lists in-frame clones only, not all of them. The data hold about 270,000 clones, with 13% to 15% observed a single time. Sequenced material: naive CD4+ T cells from blood. This TCR came from a woman between 40 and 50 years old in good health.

For the CDR3, the DNA is TGCGCCAGCCGGCCGACAGTTAACACTGAAGCTTTCTTT. Translation gives CASRPTVNTEAFF. This rearrangement joins TRBV5-1 to TRBJ1-1; D might be TRBD1 (5 bases). Germline V lookup: CDR1 SGHRS, CDR2 YFSETQ. This CDR3 comprises 13 residues. Trimming removed 7 bases at V and 2 bases at J, with 12 bases between.